Following are 3 T cell receptor beta chains from one sample sequenced in a study of T cells in Graves' hyperthyroidism and ophthalmopathy. Researchers amplified the TCR beta CDR3 regions from RNA transcripts. The HTBI set primed first-round TCR CDR3 RT-PCR. TCRdb independently ran MiXCR on the multiplex PCR reads; one entry per CDR3 protein. This table holds hundreds of thousands of distinct CDR3 sequences, 14% found once. Sequenced material: blood. The receptors come from a young woman with Graves' hyperthyroidism.

This clonotype has a handful of counts. This chain joins TRBV5-1 and TRBJ2-3; the D is unclear. Per the germline V gene, CDR1 is SGHRS and CDR2 is YFSETQ. V gave up 0 bases and J gave up 4 bases, with 9 bases separating them. The CDR3 runs to 14 residues. This CDR3 is CASSLAAGADTQYF. The DNA of the CDR3 is TGCGCCAGCAGCTTGGCCGCAGGAGCAGATACGCAGTATTTT.

The V and J genes are TRBV19 and TRBJ2-7, with TRBD2 matching over 15 bases. Germline assignment: CDR1 LNHDA and CDR2 SQIVND (reference sequence). The CDR3 totals 17 residues. Germline trimming cut 3 bases from V and 7 bases from J; bases unmatched to any gene: 10. This CDR3 is CASSIAPGLAGGREQYF. DNA for the CDR3: TGTGCCAGTAGTATTGCACCGGGACTAGCGGGAGGTAGGGAGCAGTACTTC.

This clonotype was detected a few times. V gene TRBV27 combines with J gene TRBJ1-1, with TRBD1 as a possible D gene (5 bases). CDR3 length equals 15 residues. Germline V gives CDR1 MNHEY, CDR2 SMNVEV (reference sequence). V was trimmed by 5 bases and J by 3 bases, leaving 16 bases between them. The CDR3 DNA is TGTGCCAGCAGTCTTTCCGGGACGGCCTACACTGAAGCTTTCTTT. It yields the protein CASSLSGTAYTEAFF.